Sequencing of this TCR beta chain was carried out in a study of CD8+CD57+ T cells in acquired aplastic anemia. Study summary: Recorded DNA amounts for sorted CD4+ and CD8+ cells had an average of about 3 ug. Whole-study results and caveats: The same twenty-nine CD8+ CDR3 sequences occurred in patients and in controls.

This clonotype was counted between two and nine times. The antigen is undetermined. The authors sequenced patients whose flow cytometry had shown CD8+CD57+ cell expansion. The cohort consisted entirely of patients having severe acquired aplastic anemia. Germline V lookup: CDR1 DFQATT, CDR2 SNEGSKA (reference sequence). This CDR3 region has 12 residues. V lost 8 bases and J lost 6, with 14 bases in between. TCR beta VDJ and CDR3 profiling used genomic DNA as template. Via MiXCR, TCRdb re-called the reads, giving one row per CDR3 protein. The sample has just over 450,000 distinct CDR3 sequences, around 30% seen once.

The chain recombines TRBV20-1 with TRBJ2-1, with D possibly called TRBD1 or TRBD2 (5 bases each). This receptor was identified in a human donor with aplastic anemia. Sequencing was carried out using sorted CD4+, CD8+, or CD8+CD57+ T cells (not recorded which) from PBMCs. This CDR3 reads CSTRGPFNEQFF. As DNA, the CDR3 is TGCAGTACACGGGGCCCTTTCAATGAGCAGTTCTTC.